Listed here are 28 T cell receptor beta chains from one sample, sequenced in a study of CD8 T cells in Susac syndrome. Random hexamers served to reverse transcribe about 0.5 to 1 ug RNA. TCRdb passed the immunoSEQ multiplex PCR reads through MiXCR, listing each CDR3 protein once. The table records some 75,000 distinct CDR3 sequences, roughly 92% of them present only once. The specimen sequenced was CD8+ T cells from PBMCs. These receptors originate from a human donor with Susac syndrome.

This clonotype was observed a few times. The V call is TRBV10-3, the J call TRBJ2-7, with TRBD2 identical over 15 bases. In germline, CDR1 is ENHRY, CDR2 SYGVKD. The CDR3 covers 16 residues. With V trimmed by 6 bases and J by 1 base, 4 bases remained unmatched. The chain's CDR3 is CAIRGTSGGSSYEQYF. CDR3 in DNA: TGTGCCATCAGGGGGACTAGCGGGGGGTCTTCCTACGAGCAGTACTTC.

The V gene is TRBV5-1, the J gene TRBJ2-1; 13 nucleotides match TRBD2. The CDR3 has 19 residues. The germline V gene has CDR1 SGHRS and CDR2 YFSETQ. With 2 bases clipped from V and 6 bases from J, the junction kept 14 bases outside the gene matches. The CDR3 DNA follows: TGCGCCAGCAGCTTCGGACTAGCGGGAGTAGGGGGTGGAGTCAATGAGCAGTTCTTC. Translation gives CASSFGLAGVGGGVNEQFF.

The chain couples TRBV11-2 to TRBJ2-7, with D possibly matching TRBD2 (5 bases). This CDR3 contains 19 residues. Germline loops: CDR1 SGHAT, CDR2 FQNNGV. V was pared by 0 bases and J by 0 bases, with 21 bases between. The CDR3 spells CASSLDPYQSGMFSYEQYF. CDR3 coding DNA: TGTGCCAGCAGCTTAGATCCCTACCAGTCCGGGATGTTCTCCTACGAGCAGTACTTC. Combining the CDR3 with reference TRBV11-2 and TRBJ2-7 gives the whole variable domain EAGVAQSPRYKIIEKRQSVAFWCNPISGHATLYWYQQILGQGPKLLIQFQNNGVVDDSQLPKDRFSAERLKGVDSTLKIQPAKLEDSAVYLCASSLDPYQSGMFSYEQYFGPGTRLTVT.

This chain uses TRBV9 with TRBJ2-7; 8 positions match TRBD1. V dropped 5 bases and J dropped 0; count of bases not matched to a gene: 7. The germline V gene encodes CDR1 SGDLS and CDR2 YYNGEE. The CDR3 has 15 amino acids. In DNA, the CDR3 is TGTGCCAGCAGACCCAGACAGGGGAGCTCCTACGAGCAGTACTTC. This translates into CASRPRQGSSYEQYF.

V usage is TRBV5-1 and J usage is TRBJ2-2; no firm D call. Per germline, CDR1 SGHRS and CDR2 YFSETQ. This CDR3 has 15 amino acids. Trimming stripped 0 bases from V and 6 bases from J, with 12 bases between. CDR3 amino acids: CASSLGARHSGELFF. The CDR3 nucleotides are TGCGCCAGCAGCTTGGGGGCTCGGCACTCCGGGGAGCTGTTTTTT.

This rearrangement joins TRBV7-2 to TRBJ1-2; D perhaps matches TRBD1 (5 bases). The germline gives CDR1 SGHTA, CDR2 FQGNSA. The CDR3 length is 14 residues. The V end lost 1 base, the J end lost 3 bases, and 9 bases lay between the germline ends. The CDR3 nucleotides are TGTGCCAGCAGCTTAGAGGGGTATTACTATGGCTACACCTTC. Amino acids: CASSLEGYYYGYTF.

The V gene is TRBV30, the J gene TRBJ1-5, with D maybe TRBD1 (5 bases). In germline, CDR1 is GTSNPN, CDR2 SVGIG (reference sequence). V was clipped by 0 bases and J by 3 bases, with 12 bases between them. This CDR3 has 15 residues. CDR3 nucleotide sequence: TGTGCCTGGAGTGTATCAACAGGCTACAATCAGCCCCAGCATTTT. This gives the protein CAWSVSTGYNQPQHF.

The chain employs TRBV20-1 and TRBJ2-1, with a tentative D call TRBD1 (5 bases). V lost 5 bases and J lost 5, with 13 bases in between. The CDR3 has 13 residues. In germline, CDR1 is DFQATT, CDR2 SNEGSKA (reference sequence). The chain's CDR3 is CSAHSATDNEQFF. The DNA of the CDR3 is TGCAGTGCTCACTCGGCGACAGACAATGAGCAGTTCTTC.

The chain carries TRBV7-9 and TRBJ1-5, with unresolved D. CDR1 is SEHNR, CDR2 FQNEAQ, per germline (reference sequence). Trimming took off 1 base at V and 2 bases at J, with 9 bases between the two ends. There are 15 residues in the CDR3. The CDR3 loop is CASSLGGQGNQPQHF. CDR3 sequence (DNA): TGTGCCAGCAGCTTAGGTGGGCAAGGCAATCAGCCCCAGCATTTT.

The rearrangement joins TRBV19 to TRBJ2-1; D may be TRBD2 (6 bases). The CDR3 has 13 residues. V was cut by 3 bases and J by 3 bases, with 6 bases left in between. Per germline, CDR1 LNHDA and CDR2 SQIVND (reference sequence). The CDR3 sequence is CASSMGGYNEQFF. Here the CDR3 DNA reads TGTGCCAGTAGTATGGGGGGCTACAATGAGCAGTTCTTC.

The chain links TRBV7-2 to TRBJ1-5; D is unclear. The CDR3 consists of 12 residues. With 1 base removed from V and 5 bases from J, the gap between germline ends came to 3 bases. The germline CDR1 and CDR2 sequences are SGHTA and FQGNSA. The CDR3 here is CASSLGDQPQHF. The CDR3 region has the DNA TGTGCCAGCAGCTTAGGGGATCAGCCCCAGCATTTT.

The J gene is TRBJ2-3, the V gene TRBV5-4, with D perhaps assigned TRBD1 or TRBD2 (5 bases each). The CDR3 has 12 amino acids. V was shortened by 4 bases and J by 6 bases, with 9 bases between the two germline ends. Looked up from germline, CDR1 is SGHNT and CDR2 is YYREEE (reference sequence). CDR3 nucleotides: TGTGCCAGCAGCACCTGGGACGATACGCAGTATTTT. It encodes CASSTWDDTQYF. Full variable domain (missing parts from reference TRBV5-4 and TRBJ2-3): ETGVTQSPTHLIKTRGQQVTLRCSSQSGHNTVSWYQQALGQGPQFIFQYYREEENGRGNFPPRFSGLQFPNYSSELNVNALELDDSALYLCASSTWDDTQYFGPGTRLTVL.

The gene calls are TRBV20-1 and TRBJ1-2, with 9 bases matching TRBD1. Germline-derived CDR1 and CDR2 are DFQATT and SNEGSKA (reference sequence). The CDR3 totals 13 residues. V lost 2 bases, J lost 3 bases, and 1 base stayed unmatched. The CDR3 sequence: CSARTGGDYGYTF. The CDR3 coding sequence is TGCAGTGCTAGAACAGGGGGCGACTATGGCTACACCTTC.

The J gene is TRBJ2-7, the V gene TRBV12-5; D might be TRBD1 or TRBD2, each matching 6 bases. Per the germline V gene, CDR1 is LGHNT and CDR2 is FRNRAP. CDR3 size: 15 residues. Trimming removed 0 bases from V and 3 bases from J, with 12 bases in between. The CDR3 sequence is CASGLVSGGDYEQYF. CDR3 in DNA: TGTGCTAGTGGTTTGGTATCCGGGGGCGACTACGAGCAGTACTTC.

This clonotype appeared a single time. This rearrangement joins TRBV4-1 to TRBJ2-3; D might be TRBD2 (5 bases). CDR1 is MGHRA, CDR2 YSYEKL, per germline. The CDR3 totals 15 residues. V was clipped by 1 base and J by 0 bases, with 8 bases between them. In nucleotides, the CDR3 is TGCGCCAGCAGCCAAGTTGGACTCAGCACAGATACGCAGTATTTT. Protein: CASSQVGLSTDTQYF.

The chain links TRBV20-1 to TRBJ2-5, with D unresolved. This CDR3 region has 12 residues. Trimming pared 0 bases from V and 5 bases from J, leaving 7 bases between. The germline CDR1 and CDR2 sequences are DFQATT and SNEGSKA (reference sequence). The CDR3 DNA follows: TGCAGTGCTAGAGATCTCCGCGAGACCCAGTACTTC. Its translation: CSARDLRETQYF.

The chain is built from TRBV11-2 and TRBJ2-7; no definite D call. V was clipped by 7 bases and J by 5 bases, with 15 bases between them. CDR1 is SGHAT and CDR2 is FQNNGV in the germline V gene. CDR3 length equals 13 residues. The CDR3 reads CASTPGNGDEQYF. The CDR3 nucleotides read TGTGCCAGCACCCCGGGCAACGGCGACGAGCAGTACTTC.

The chain is built from TRBV5-8 and TRBJ2-7; 9 nucleotides line up with TRBD1. V shed 4 bases, J shed 2 bases, and the junction held 10 bases outside the gene matches. Germline V gene sequence: CDR1 SGHTS, CDR2 YDEGEE. CDR3 length equals 16 residues. The DNA of the CDR3 is TGTGCCAGCAGCCTAGGGACAGGGAAAGGGACCTACGAGCAGTACTTC. Translating it yields CASSLGTGKGTYEQYF.

This chain joins TRBV2 and TRBJ2-3; 14 bases line up with TRBD2. Germline V gene sequence: CDR1 SNHLY, CDR2 FYNNEI. The length of the CDR3 is 19 residues. With V trimmed by 8 bases and J by 6 bases, 19 bases remained unmatched. This chain's CDR3 is CASLTPGTSGGSWGDTQYF. Written as DNA, the CDR3 is TGTGCCAGCCTAACCCCCGGGACTAGCGGGGGATCATGGGGGGATACGCAGTATTTT.

The V call is TRBV9, the J call TRBJ1-2; 7 bases are shared with TRBD1. CDR3 length: 15 residues. V lost 4 bases, J lost 3 bases, and 9 bases stayed unmatched. CDR1 SGDLS and CDR2 YYNGEE come from the germline V gene. CDR3 bases: TGTGCCAGCAGCTTATCGGGACAGCCAGACTATGGCTACACCTTC. This gives the protein CASSLSGQPDYGYTF.

The J gene is TRBJ2-2, the V gene TRBV15; possibly TRBD2 for D (6 bases). Germline V CDR1 and CDR2: LNHNV, YYDKDF (reference sequence). Trimming cost V 3 bases and J 0 bases, with 8 bases left between them. This CDR3 has 15 residues. CDR3 region: CATSRRDSNTGELFF. CDR3 DNA sequence: TGTGCCACCAGCAGGCGGGACTCGAACACCGGGGAGCTGTTTTTT.

The CDR3 nucleotides are TGTGCCAGCAGCTTAACTGGCGGGGGGTACTCCTACAATGAGCAGTTCTTC. This codes for CASSLTGGGYSYNEQFF. The chain is built from TRBV7-3 and TRBJ2-1, with 8 positions matching TRBD2. The germline gives CDR1 SGHTA, CDR2 FQGTGA. V gave up 0 bases and J gave up 0 bases; unmatched junction bases: 4. The CDR3 extends over 17 amino acids.

The CDR3 loop reads CASSLGAGGDSYEQYF. As DNA, the CDR3 is TGCGCCAGCAGCTTGGGGGCAGGGGGCGATTCCTACGAGCAGTACTTC. V usage is TRBV5-1 and J usage is TRBJ2-7, with 8 bases that match TRBD1. With V trimmed by 0 bases and J by 1 base, 6 bases remained unmatched. CDR1 is SGHRS, CDR2 YFSETQ, per germline. The CDR3 loop spans 16 amino acids.

The V gene is TRBV13, the J gene TRBJ1-2; 8 bases align to TRBD1. Trimming took 5 bases from V and 2 from J; bases not matched to a gene: 7. CDR1 PRHDT and CDR2 FYEKMQ come from the germline V gene (reference sequence). CDR3 size: 15 residues. The CDR3 is CASSGPGGRNYGYTF. CDR3 coding DNA: TGTGCCAGCAGCGGGCCAGGGGGCCGGAACTATGGCTACACCTTC.

The gene calls are TRBV14 and TRBJ2-7; no reliable D call. The CDR3 is 13 residues long. CDR1 is SGHDN, CDR2 FVKESK, per germline. V was cut by 0 bases and J by 2 bases, with 5 bases left in between. The CDR3 here is CASSQDRTYEQYF. CDR3 bases: TGTGCCAGCAGCCAAGACCGGACCTACGAGCAGTACTTC.

This chain connects TRBV12-3 or TRBV12-4 to TRBJ2-1; 12 bases fit TRBD2. This CDR3 is 16 amino acids long. J lost 7 bases, V lost 6 bases, and 10 bases had no gene match. CDR3 bases: TGTGCCAGCAGCCGACCTAGCGGGGGGGCCAGGAATGAGCAGTTCTTC. It translates to CASSRPSGGARNEQFF.

This clonotype has a single count. The rearrangement uses TRBV30 and TRBJ1-1, with D possibly being TRBD1 (5 bases). CDR3 length: 14 amino acids. The V end was cut by 5 bases, the J end by 0 bases, with 13 bases between. Germline loops: CDR1 GTSNPN, CDR2 SVGIG (reference sequence). The chain's CDR3 is CAWGASGMNTEAFF. The CDR3 DNA reads as TGTGCCTGGGGGGCCAGCGGGATGAACACTGAAGCTTTCTTT.

V gene TRBV20-1 combines with J gene TRBJ2-4, with 9 bases aligning to TRBD1. The CDR3 covers 14 residues. V shed 5 bases and J 8 bases; nucleotides not matched to a gene: 10. The germline V gene encodes CDR1 DFQATT and CDR2 SNEGSKA (reference sequence). CDR3 DNA sequence: TGCAGTGCTGACCCGGGACAGGGAGAAGACATTCAGTACTTC. Its translation is CSADPGQGEDIQYF.